This T cell receptor (beta chain) is drawn from a study of regulatory T cells in long-lasting Graves disease. Study observations and caveats: There were preferences for TRBV28, TRBJ1-2 and TRBJ2-5 in persistent disease.

This clonotype was found many times. The antigen is unknown. For TCR beta, libraries came from iRepertoire HTBI primers and Arm-PCR of CDR3 regions. MiXCR was run by TCRdb on the multiplex PCR reads, yielding one entry per CDR3 protein. The top ten hold 10% to 15% of the sample, which has 500,000 or so distinct CDR3 sequences, around 15% seen once. V lost 3 bases to trimming and J lost 0 bases; unmatched junction nucleotides: 5. The CDR3 loop spans 15 amino acids. From germline, CDR1 is MNHEY and CDR2 SVGEGT. Time point reported: newly diagnosed GD, antithyroid drugs for less than 3 months. PBMC RNA was the source of the TCR library. The sample was also reused in another study, on T cells in Graves' hyperthyroidism and ophthalmopathy. This second study notes: In the first-round RT-PCR of the TCR CDR3, the HTBI primer set was used.

The sequences come from peripheral blood mononuclear cells (PBMCs), collected at new diagnosis, from a patient treated with antithyroid drugs. The V gene is TRBV6-2 or TRBV6-3, the J gene TRBJ2-7, with 7 bases lining up with TRBD1. This sequence was found in a man aged 35 to 55 with Graves disease. The chain's CDR3 is CASSYPGQSSYEQYF. CDR3 bases: TGTGCCAGCAGTTATCCGGGACAGAGCTCCTACGAGCAGTACTTC.